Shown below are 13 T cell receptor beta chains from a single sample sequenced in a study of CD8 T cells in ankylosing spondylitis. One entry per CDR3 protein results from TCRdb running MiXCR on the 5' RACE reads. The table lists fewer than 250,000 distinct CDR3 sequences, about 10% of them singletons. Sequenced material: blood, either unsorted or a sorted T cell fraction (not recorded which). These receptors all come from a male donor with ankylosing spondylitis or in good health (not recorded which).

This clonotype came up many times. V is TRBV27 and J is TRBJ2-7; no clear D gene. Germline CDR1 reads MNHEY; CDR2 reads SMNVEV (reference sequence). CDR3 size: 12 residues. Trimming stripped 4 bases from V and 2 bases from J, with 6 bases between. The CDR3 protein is CASSSPPYEQYF. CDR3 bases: TGTGCCAGCAGTTCTCCCCCCTACGAGCAGTACTTC.

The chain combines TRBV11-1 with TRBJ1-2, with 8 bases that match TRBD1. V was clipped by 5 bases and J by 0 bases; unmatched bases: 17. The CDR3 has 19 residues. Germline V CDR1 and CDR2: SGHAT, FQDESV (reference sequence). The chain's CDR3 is CASSAPGQVEVNANYGYTF. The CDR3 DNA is TGTGCCAGCAGCGCTCCGGGACAGGTCGAGGTTAATGCTAACTATGGCTACACCTTC. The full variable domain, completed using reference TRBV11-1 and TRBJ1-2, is EAEVAQSPRYKITEKSQAVAFWCDPISGHATLYWYRQILGQGPELLVQFQDESVVDDSQLPKDRFSAERLKGVDSTLKIQPAELGDSAMYLCASSAPGQVEVNANYGYTFGSGTRLTVV.

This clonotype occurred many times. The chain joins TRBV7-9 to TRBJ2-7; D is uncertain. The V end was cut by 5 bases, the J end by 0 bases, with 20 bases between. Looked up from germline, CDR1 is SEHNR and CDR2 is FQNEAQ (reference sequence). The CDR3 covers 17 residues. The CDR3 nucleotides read TGTGCCAGCAGCCTAATTCGATCATTTCAGAGCTCCTACGAGCAGTACTTC. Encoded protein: CASSLIRSFQSSYEQYF.

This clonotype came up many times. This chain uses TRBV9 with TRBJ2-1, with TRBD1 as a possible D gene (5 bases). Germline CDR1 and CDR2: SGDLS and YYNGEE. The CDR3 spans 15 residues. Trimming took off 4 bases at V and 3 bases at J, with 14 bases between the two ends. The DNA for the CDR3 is TGTGCCAGCAGCTCCTTTGGGGCGGACTACAATGAGCAGTTCTTC. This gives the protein CASSSFGADYNEQFF.

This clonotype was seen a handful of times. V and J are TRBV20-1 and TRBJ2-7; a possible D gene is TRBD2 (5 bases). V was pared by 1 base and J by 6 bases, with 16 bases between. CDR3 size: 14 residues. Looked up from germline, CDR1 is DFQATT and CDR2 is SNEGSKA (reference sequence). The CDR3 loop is CSARVEGWESEQYF. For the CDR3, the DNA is TGCAGTGCTAGAGTCGAGGGCTGGGAATCCGAGCAGTACTTC.

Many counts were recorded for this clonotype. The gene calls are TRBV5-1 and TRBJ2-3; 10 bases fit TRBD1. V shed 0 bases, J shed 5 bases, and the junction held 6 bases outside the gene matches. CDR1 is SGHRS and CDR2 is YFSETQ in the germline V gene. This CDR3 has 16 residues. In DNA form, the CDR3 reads TGCGCCAGCAGCTTGGCGGACAGGGGGAATGAAGATACGCAGTATTTT. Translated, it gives CASSLADRGNEDTQYF.

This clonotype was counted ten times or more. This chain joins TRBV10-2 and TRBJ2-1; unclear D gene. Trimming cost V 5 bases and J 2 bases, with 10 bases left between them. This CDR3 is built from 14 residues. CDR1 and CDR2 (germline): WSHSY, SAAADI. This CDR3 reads CASSPDTTYNEQFF. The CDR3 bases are TGCGCCAGCAGTCCCGACACAACCTACAATGAGCAGTTCTTC.

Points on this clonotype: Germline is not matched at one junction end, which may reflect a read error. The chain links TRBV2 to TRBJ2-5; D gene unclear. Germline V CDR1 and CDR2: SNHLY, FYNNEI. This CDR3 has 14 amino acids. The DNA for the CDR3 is TGTGTCAGCAGTGCGACCGGCGCTTGGGAGACCCAGTACTTC. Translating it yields CVSSATGAWETQYF.

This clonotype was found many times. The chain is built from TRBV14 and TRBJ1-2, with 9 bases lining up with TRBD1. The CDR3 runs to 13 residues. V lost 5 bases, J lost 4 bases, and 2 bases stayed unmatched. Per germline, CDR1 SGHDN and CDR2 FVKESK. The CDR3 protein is CASSADRGYGYTF. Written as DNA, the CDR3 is TGTGCCAGCAGCGCGGACAGGGGCTATGGCTACACCTTC.

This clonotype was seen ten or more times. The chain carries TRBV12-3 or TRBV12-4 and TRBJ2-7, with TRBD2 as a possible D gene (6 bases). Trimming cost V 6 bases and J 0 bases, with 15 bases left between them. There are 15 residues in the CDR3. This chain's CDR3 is CASRLGLPSSYEQYF. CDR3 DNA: TGTGCCAGCAGACTGGGACTTCCTAGCTCCTACGAGCAGTACTTC.

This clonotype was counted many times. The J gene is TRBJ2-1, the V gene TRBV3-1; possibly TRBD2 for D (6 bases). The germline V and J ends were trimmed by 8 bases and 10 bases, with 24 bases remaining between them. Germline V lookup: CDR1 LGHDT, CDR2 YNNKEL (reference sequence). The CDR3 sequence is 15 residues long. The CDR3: CASGRGTPGEWEQFF. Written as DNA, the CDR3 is TGTGCCAGCGGTCGGGGGACCCCGGGTGAGTGGGAGCAGTTCTTC.

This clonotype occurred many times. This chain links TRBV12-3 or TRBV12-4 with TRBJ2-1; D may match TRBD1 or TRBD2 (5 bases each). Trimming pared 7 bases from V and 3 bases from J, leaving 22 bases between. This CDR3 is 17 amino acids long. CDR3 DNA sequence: TGTGCCAGCATCCTGGGGGAACTCCCGGGTAGCTACAATGAGCAGTTCTTC. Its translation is CASILGELPGSYNEQFF.

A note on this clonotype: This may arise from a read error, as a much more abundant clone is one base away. The CDR3 reads CAWSVSGSYSEQFF. The CDR3 region has the DNA TGTGCCTGGAGTGTCAGCGGCTCCTACAGTGAGCAGTTCTTC. The chain has TRBV30 and TRBJ2-1; D possibly corresponds to TRBD2 (5 bases). The CDR3 has 14 residues. Germline CDR1 and CDR2: GTSNPN and SVGIG (reference sequence).